This is a list of T cell receptor beta chains from one sample in a study of T cells expressing NK-cell markers. TCRdb reanalyzed the 5' RACE reads, giving one entry per CDR3 protein sequence and no DNA. Recorded for this sample: about 450,000 distinct CDR3 sequences. What was sequenced was blood T cells: a sorted CD56 or NKG2C T cell subset, CD4+ or CD8+ T cells, or bulk PBMC T cells (not recorded which). These receptors originate from a woman aged 18-69 years in good health. Both conserved end residues are part of each CDR3.

v_gene,j_gene,CDR3aa
TRBV6-5,TRBJ2-7,CASSYLTSQAYEQYF
TRBV7-9,TRBJ2-5,CASTTGGRETQYF
TRBV12-3/TRBV12-4,TRBJ1-1,CASSTTGGNTEAFF
TRBV4-1,TRBJ2-5,CASSQVVAGGEETQYF
TRBV4-3,TRBJ2-3,CASSQVPSGGASTDTQYF
TRBV5-4,TRBJ2-7,CASSTGQGYSYEQYF
TRBV3-1,TRBJ2-1,CASSQVTVHNEQFF
TRBV4-1,TRBJ1-2,CASSQDGSRYVGYTF
TRBV12-3/TRBV12-4,TRBJ2-6,CASSLPVLSGANVLTF
TRBV7-9,TRBJ1-1,CASSYGQGMSDTEAFF
TRBV7-3,TRBJ2-4,CASNWDSRTQYF
TRBV20-1,TRBJ1-6,CSAGQGSNSPLHF
TRBV7-2,TRBJ2-4,CASSQGQNLAKNIQYF
TRBV5-1,TRBJ2-3,CASSLAGLTFTDTQYF
TRBV12-3/TRBV12-4,TRBJ1-1,CASSSRVPEAFF
TRBV12-3/TRBV12-4,TRBJ2-4,CASSPVGAGVAKNIQYF
TRBV20-1,TRBJ2-5,CSARDGRTQYF
TRBV9,TRBJ2-7,CASSVAPTSGSLYEQYF
TRBV4-3,TRBJ2-2,CASSQDRGATGELFF
TRBV12-3/TRBV12-4,TRBJ2-3,CASSSRSDTQYF
TRBV6-1,TRBJ1-5,CASRPPPESNQPQHF
TRBV4-3,TRBJ2-1,CASSQEGTSRNNEQFF
TRBV12-3/TRBV12-4,TRBJ2-2,CASSPFGANTGELFF
TRBV7-3,TRBJ2-5,CASSYTRQETQYF
TRBV10-3,TRBJ2-7,CAISESARGGYEQYF
TRBV6-6,TRBJ2-1,CASTHGGDELFF
TRBV20-1,TRBJ2-5,CSATLGGRGETQYF
TRBV6-1,TRBJ2-5,CASSPTSGLGETQYF
TRBV20-1,TRBJ1-2,CSAGRDRAYGYTF
TRBV5-1,TRBJ2-1,CASSLLVVENEQFF
TRBV2,TRBJ2-2,CASILQGGRTGELFF
TRBV6-5,TRBJ2-1,CASSYSQGRDLYNEQFF
TRBV20-1,TRBJ2-5,CSAPSGGSVQETQYF
TRBV20-1,TRBJ1-2,CSARTPGQANYGYTF
TRBV6-5,TRBJ1-2,CASSYFQGALRNYGYTF
TRBV20-1,TRBJ1-4,CSASRDRGQSTNEKLFF
TRBV15,TRBJ2-3,CATSEGIDSTTDTQYF
TRBV12-3/TRBV12-4,TRBJ1-1,CASSFMNSGTEAFF
TRBV18,TRBJ1-1,CASSPLEGETKAFF